One sample yielded the 14 T cell receptor beta chains listed below, sequenced in a study of CD8 T cells in ankylosing spondylitis. TCRdb processed the 5' RACE reads anew with MiXCR; each CDR3 protein has one entry. The top ten hold 9.5% to 12% of the sample, which has 150,000 to 200,000 distinct CDR3 sequences, over 10% seen once. Input material: blood, either unsorted or a sorted T cell fraction (not recorded which). The receptors were sampled from a female donor with ankylosing spondylitis or in good health (not recorded which).

This clonotype appeared many times. The chain links TRBV11-2 to TRBJ1-5; possibly TRBD1 for D (5 bases). The germline gives CDR1 SGHAT, CDR2 FQNNGV. The CDR3 loop spans 13 amino acids. The V end lost 5 bases, the J end lost 9 bases, and 14 bases lay between the germline ends. The CDR3 coding sequence is TGTGCCAGCAGCCAGCAGGGCGGGTCGCCCCAGCATTTT. Its protein product is CASSQQGGSPQHF.

This chain joins TRBV11-2 and TRBJ2-5; D is ambiguous. Trimming took 4 bases from V and 5 from J, leaving 17 bases between them. The CDR3 consists of 15 residues. Germline CDR1 and CDR2: SGHAT and FQNNGV. The CDR3 nucleotides are TGTGCCAGCAGCTCAACCATGGCCACGCGGGAGACCCAGTACTTC. Translated, it gives CASSSTMATRETQYF.

This clonotype was found a few times. V and J are TRBV29-1 and TRBJ1-5; 10 nucleotides agree with TRBD1. CDR3 length: 13 amino acids. After removal of 7 bases from V and 6 bases from J, the junction contained 6 bases not matched to a gene. CDR1 and CDR2 (germline): SQVTM, ANQGSEA. The CDR3 region has the DNA TGCAGCGCTGGACAGGGGGTCGGTCAGCCCCAGCATTTT. Translating it yields CSAGQGVGQPQHF.

This clonotype was counted ten times or more. J is TRBJ2-7 and V is TRBV5-6; D tentatively reads TRBD1 or TRBD2 (5 bases each). The CDR3 covers 13 residues. V was trimmed by 4 bases and J by 3 bases, leaving 11 bases between them. Germline CDR1 is SGHDT and CDR2 is YYEEEE. The CDR3 bases are TGTGCCAGCAGCCGGGACCCTCTCTACGAGCAGTACTTC. This translates into CASSRDPLYEQYF.

With regard to this clonotype: Being one base from a much bigger clone, this may be a read error. This chain joins TRBV4-3 and TRBJ1-3; D is uncertain. Per the germline V gene, CDR1 is LGHNA and CDR2 is YSLEER. The CDR3 spans 15 residues. Trimming took 10 bases from V and 0 from J, leaving 16 bases between them. CDR3 in DNA: TGCGCCACCAGTGACGACGGTAGCTCTGGAAACACCATATATTTT. This gives the protein CATSDDGSSGNTIYF.

This clonotype was detected ten times or more. The chain employs TRBV27 and TRBJ1-6; 8 bases align to TRBD1. With V trimmed by 2 bases and J by 7 bases, 4 bases remained unmatched. From germline, CDR1 is MNHEY and CDR2 SMNVEV (reference sequence). The CDR3 is 15 residues long. The CDR3 sequence: CASSLGGTGNSPLHF. The CDR3 coding sequence is TGTGCCAGCAGTTTAGGGGGGACAGGAAATTCACCCCTCCACTTT.

In this sample, this clonotype turned up many times. This chain joins TRBV5-1 and TRBJ2-1, with 7 bases that match TRBD2. CDR3 size: 14 residues. The germline CDR1 and CDR2 sequences are SGHRS and YFSETQ. The junction had 3 bases not matched to a gene; V was cut back by 0 bases and J by 6 bases. The CDR3 DNA is TGCGCCAGCAGCTTGGGAGGGGAGGGCAATGAGCAGTTCTTC. Translated: CASSLGGEGNEQFF.

In its sample, this clonotype was seen many times. The chain couples TRBV7-9 to TRBJ2-1; D is unclear. The germline gives CDR1 SEHNR, CDR2 FQNEAQ (reference sequence). V was trimmed by 3 bases and J by 6 bases, leaving 6 bases between them. CDR3 size: 12 residues. The CDR3 sequence is CASSFASNEQFF. The CDR3 DNA sequence: TGTGCCAGCAGCTTTGCGTCCAATGAGCAGTTCTTC.

This clonotype was detected ten times or more. The chain joins TRBV7-9 to TRBJ2-3, with D perhaps matching TRBD1 (5 bases). The germline gives CDR1 SEHNR, CDR2 FQNEAQ (reference sequence). Trimming pared 8 bases from V and 0 bases from J, leaving 15 bases between. The CDR3 sequence is 15 residues long. The CDR3 loop is CASHYRQESTDTQYF. For the CDR3, the DNA is TGTGCCAGCCACTACAGGCAGGAAAGCACAGATACGCAGTATTTT.

The rearrangement links TRBV6-2 or TRBV6-3 to TRBJ1-5, with D maybe TRBD1 (5 bases). Germline lookup yields CDR1 MNHEY and CDR2 SVGEGT. The CDR3 is made up of 14 amino acids. V was pared by 7 bases and J by 5 bases, with 15 bases between. The CDR3 sequence is CASTPQDQYQPQHF. In nucleotides, the CDR3 is TGTGCCAGCACCCCACAGGACCAATATCAGCCCCAGCATTTT.

Notes on this clonotype: A much larger clone differs from this one at a single base, so this may be a read error. The J gene is TRBJ2-1, the V gene TRBV4-1; 15 bases match TRBD2. Germline CDR1 MGHRA, CDR2 YSYEKL. The CDR3 is 16 amino acids. As DNA, the CDR3 is TGCGTCAGCAGCCAGACCGGGACTAGCGGGAGGAATGAGCAGTTCTTC. This sequence encodes CVSSQTGTSGRNEQFF.

At least ten counts were recorded for this clonotype. This rearrangement joins TRBV4-3 to TRBJ1-6, with 9 bases lining up with TRBD1. J was trimmed by 7 bases and V by 5 bases; bases with no gene match: 6. The CDR3 contains 15 residues. Germline values: CDR1 LGHNA, CDR2 YSLEER. CDR3 amino acids: CASSTLDRGNSPLHF. CDR3 nucleotides: TGCGCCAGCAGCACCCTGGACAGGGGAAATTCACCCCTCCACTTT.

This rearrangement joins TRBV7-9 to TRBJ1-1; D unclear. The CDR3 is made up of 13 amino acids. Germline V CDR1 and CDR2: SEHNR, FQNEAQ (reference sequence). Trimming took off 3 bases at V and 3 bases at J, with 8 bases between the two ends. CDR3 bases: TGTGCCAGCAGCTTCTCCCAGGACACTGAAGCTTTCTTT. This gives the protein CASSFSQDTEAFF. The whole variable domain, remainder taken from reference TRBV7-9 and TRBJ1-1, is DTGVSQNPRHKITKRGQNVTFRCDPISEHNRLYWYRQTLGQGPEFLTYFQNEAQLEKSRLLSDRFSAERPKGSFSTLEIQRTEQGDSAMYLCASSFSQDTEAFFGQGTRLTVV.

V usage is TRBV7-2 and J usage is TRBJ1-2, with D tentatively TRBD1 (5 bases). CDR1 and CDR2 (germline): SGHTA, FQGNSA. Trimming stripped 5 bases from V and 8 bases from J, with 15 bases between. The CDR3 covers 13 residues. CDR3 residues: CASSPNPGPGYTF. The DNA for the CDR3 is TGTGCCAGCAGCCCCAACCCGGGACCCGGCTACACCTTC.